This is a list of T cell receptor beta chains from one sample in a study of blood T cell repertoires in COVID-19. Clones were sequenced by immunoSEQ multiplex PCR, and TCRdb holds only the in-frame ones, with some missing. Among 150,000 to 200,000 clones listed, roughly four fifths were seen once. Sample: peripheral blood. The receptors originated from a woman in her 70s with COVID-19, enrolled during active disease. The CDR3 runs from the conserved cysteine through the conserved F or W. D genes are given only for firm matches. Not every row has a clone size; where given, it reads once, few, many or a size class.

V gene	J gene	D gene	clone size	CDR3 protein	CDR3 DNA
TRBV24-1	TRBJ2-6	NA	NA	CATSDSVVEGSFSSGANVLTF	TGTGCCACCAGTGACTCTGTAGTGGAGGGATCTTTTAGCTCTGGGGCCAACGTCCTGACTTTC
TRBV3-1/TRBV3-2	TRBJ2-7	TRBD2	NA	CASSQETSGIGYEQYF	TGTGCCAGCAGCCAAGAGACTAGCGGGATAGGGTACGAGCAGTACTTC
TRBV24-1	TRBJ1-1	NA	NA	CATSGEVVLNTEAFF	TGTGCCACCAGTGGGGAGGTAGTTTTGAACACTGAAGCTTTCTTT
TRBV28	TRBJ1-2	NA	NA	CASRETGESNYGYTF	TGTGCCAGCAGGGAAACAGGAGAATCTAACTATGGCTACACCTTC
TRBV28	TRBJ2-6	TRBD2	NA	CASLIGRGYSGANVLTF	TGTGCCAGCCTAATTGGGCGGGGGTACTCTGGGGCCAACGTCCTGACTTTC
TRBV7-2	TRBJ2-5	NA	NA	CASRGQRQETQYF	TGTGCCAGCAGGGGTCAGAGGCAAGAGACCCAGTACTTC
TRBV7-2	TRBJ1-2	NA	NA	CASSQQWGPNYGYTF	TGTGCCAGCAGCCAACAATGGGGGCCCAACTATGGCTACACCTTC
TRBV19	TRBJ2-7	NA	NA	CASSITGTIYEQYF	TGTGCCAGTAGTATAACCGGCACTATTTACGAGCAGTACTTC
TRBV27	TRBJ2-1	TRBD1	NA	CASSPGQGRGVVNEQFF	TGTGCCAGCAGTCCGGGACAGGGTCGGGGGGTGGTCAATGAGCAGTTCTTC
TRBV27	TRBJ2-5	TRBD2	NA	CASSFSLRLAEGPETQYF	TGTGCCAGCAGTTTCAGTCTCCGACTAGCGGAGGGGCCAGAGACCCAGTACTTC
TRBV5-1	TRBJ2-5	NA	NA	CASSRDGQQETQYF	TGCGCCAGCAGTCGGGACGGACAGCAAGAGACCCAGTACTTC
TRBV19	TRBJ1-1	NA	NA	CASTLWGGTRNTEAFF	TGTGCCAGTACCCTATGGGGGGGAACCAGGAACACTGAAGCTTTCTTT
TRBV5-4	TRBJ1-1	NA	NA	CASSFPQGKMNTEAFF	TGTGCCAGCAGCTTCCCGCAGGGAAAAATGAACACTGAAGCTTTCTTT
TRBV28	TRBJ1-2	NA	NA	CASTPGGTLQFYGYTF	TGTGCCAGTACCCCCGGGGGAACGCTCCAATTCTATGGCTACACCTTC
TRBV27	TRBJ1-1	TRBD1	NA	CASSVRQGGNTEAFF	TGTGCCAGCAGTGTACGACAGGGGGGGAACACTGAAGCTTTCTTT
TRBV19	TRBJ2-7	TRBD1	NA	CASPPGTAYEQYF	TGTGCCAGTCCGCCCGGGACAGCCTACGAGCAGTACTTC
TRBV29-1	TRBJ2-2	TRBD2	NA	CSVRLSGGFTGELFF	TGCAGCGTTCGCCTTTCGGGGGGATTTACCGGGGAGCTGTTTTTT
TRBV6-2/TRBV6-3	TRBJ2-1	NA	NA	CASSPGLNEQFF	TGTGCCAGCAGCCCCGGACTGAATGAGCAGTTCTTC
TRBV24-1	TRBJ2-2	TRBD2	NA	CATSGSGLAGDSGGELFF	TGTGCCACCAGTGGTAGCGGACTAGCGGGAGACTCAGGCGGGGAGCTGTTTTTT
TRBV7-2	TRBJ1-6	TRBD1	NA	CASRRDRGLDNSPLHF	TGTGCCAGCAGGCGCGACAGGGGGCTAGATAATTCACCCCTCCACTTT
TRBV5-8	TRBJ1-1	NA	NA	CASSLLRGATEAFF	TGTGCCAGCAGCTTGCTTCGGGGGGCCACTGAAGCTTTCTTT
TRBV4-1	TRBJ2-3	TRBD1	NA	CASSQEGQGVSTDTQYF	TGCGCCAGCAGCCAAGAGGGACAGGGCGTTAGCACAGATACGCAGTATTTT
TRBV24-1	TRBJ1-5	TRBD1	NA	CATSDLRGTGFSNQPQHF	TGTGCCACCAGTGATTTGCGCGGGACAGGGTTCAGCAATCAGCCCCAGCATTTT
TRBV19	TRBJ2-2	TRBD2	few	CASSSGTSGRARNTGELFF	TGTGCCAGTAGTTCCGGGACTAGCGGGAGGGCCAGGAACACCGGGGAGCTGTTTTTT
TRBV6-2/TRBV6-3	TRBJ2-6	TRBD1	few	CASSGETGAGANVLTF	TGTGCCAGCAGTGGGGAAACAGGGGCTGGGGCCAACGTCCTGACTTTC
TRBV6-1	TRBJ1-2	NA	NA	CASSDGGMSYGYTF	TGTGCCAGCAGTGATGGGGGGATGAGCTATGGCTACACCTTC
TRBV6-1	TRBJ1-2	NA	NA	CASSESGRRAYGYTF	TGTGCCAGCAGTGAATCCGGACGCAGGGCGTATGGCTACACCTTC
TRBV28	TRBJ1-1	NA	NA	CASRFSQGRNTEAFF	TGTGCCAGCAGATTCTCCCAGGGTAGGAACACTGAAGCTTTCTTT
TRBV4-3	TRBJ1-6	NA	NA	CASSQGGYLNSPLHF	TGCGCCAGCAGCCAAGGAGGGTACCTTAATTCACCCCTCCACTTT
TRBV7-2	TRBJ2-7	NA	NA	CASSLSRVHEQYF	TGTGCCAGCAGCTTAAGTCGGGTCCACGAGCAGTACTTC
TRBV19	TRBJ1-5	TRBD1	NA	CASRKTGVGNQPQHF	TGTGCCAGTAGAAAGACAGGGGTTGGCAATCAGCCCCAGCATTTT
TRBV9	TRBJ2-1	NA	NA	CASSAGGGYPYNEQFF	TGTGCCAGCAGCGCTGGCGGAGGGTATCCCTACAATGAGCAGTTCTTC
TRBV28	TRBJ1-6	NA	few	CASMQVYNSPLHF	TGTGCCAGCATGCAGGTTTATAATTCACCCCTCCACTTT
TRBV30	TRBJ1-1	NA	NA	CAWVPRGVWTEAFF	TGTGCCTGGGTCCCCCGGGGTGTTTGGACTGAAGCTTTCTTT
TRBV28	TRBJ1-2	NA	NA	CASSPTSARGRSFGYTF	TGTGCCAGCAGCCCTACCTCGGCGAGGGGGAGATCCTTTGGCTACACCTTC
TRBV6-2/TRBV6-3	TRBJ2-7	NA	NA	CASSASRDHYEQYF	TGTGCCAGCAGTGCCTCCCGGGATCACTACGAGCAGTACTTC
TRBV6-5	TRBJ2-5	NA	NA	CASTPDRFSQYF	TGTGCCAGCACCCCTGACAGGTTTTCCCAGTACTTC
TRBV28	TRBJ1-1	TRBD1	NA	CASRRDRGRAEAFF	TGTGCCAGCAGACGGGACAGGGGGCGCGCTGAAGCTTTCTTT
TRBV10-3	TRBJ1-2	TRBD1	NA	CAISGSGDREGYTF	TGTGCCATCAGTGGGAGCGGGGACAGGGAAGGCTACACCTTC
TRBV15	TRBJ2-1	TRBD2	NA	CATSPSGRPYNEQFF	TGTGCCACCAGCCCTAGCGGGCGGCCCTACAATGAGCAGTTCTTC